The subject of this entry is one TCR beta chain. The target antigen is unknown. The sample comes from a study of cytomegalovirus exposure and HLA in healthy donors. Study results and caveats: Cytomegalovirus-associated status was assigned to 150 or so TCR beta chains. Rare TCR sequences dominated, though some public TCRs recurred in many donors. In vitro data verified a few CMV-associated chains as specific for CMV antigens.

The protocol was immunoSEQ multiplex PCR, while the TCRdb copy is restricted to in-frame clones and leaves out a portion. There are 92,000 or so clones in the sample; 96% occur only once, and about 0.8% lies in the top ten. These donors were members of the approximately 110-subject validation cohort, a group separate from the approximately 680-subject first cohort. J gave up 7 bases and V 1 base, and 5 bases lay outside the gene matches. The CDR3 extends over 14 amino acids. CDR1 and CDR2 from the germline V gene are SQVTM and ANQGSEA. This TCR was recovered from a young man in good health and CMV-seronegative. The chain employs TRBV29-1 and TRBJ1-4; 8 bases align to TRBD1. Sequencing used PBMCs. This CDR3 is CSVEGVDRGEKLFF. CDR3 in DNA: TGCAGCGTTGAAGGGGTTGACAGGGGTGAAAAACTGTTTTTT.